This T cell receptor beta chain came from a study of blood T cell repertoires in COVID-19. Overall study: The cDNA or gDNA used as material had been derived from T cells, B-cell-depleted T cells, or PBMCs.

Authors' processing steps: Reference gene primer amplification yielded estimated nucleated cell counts. Repertoires were generated with immunoSEQ multiplex PCR, while TCRdb's copy carries only in-frame clones and drops some. Clone size and V and J calls were adopted from that table, with D and trimming inferred from the DNA. The table records some 85,000 clones, roughly nine tenths of them present only once. This CDR3 comprises 15 residues. The ends lost 4 bases at V and 7 bases at J; junction bases unmatched: 10. The germline gives CDR1 SGHNT, CDR2 YYREEE (reference sequence). Sequenced input: peripheral blood. The chain is built from TRBV5-4 and TRBJ1-4, with 7 nucleotides matching TRBD1. This sequence was found in a middle-aged man with acute or convalescent COVID-19. CDR3 DNA: TGTGCCAGCAGCCGGGGGACAGAGGGGCGTGAAAAACTGTTTTTT. Its protein is CASSRGTEGREKLFF.